This passage covers 17 T cell receptor beta chains from one sample sequenced in a study of cytomegalovirus exposure and HLA in healthy donors. 13 Jbeta primers and 60 Vbeta primers were used for the PCR. TCRdb's copy holds only in-frame clones and misses some; the assay was immunoSEQ multiplex PCR. The sample has roughly 120,000 clones; roughly 62% are singletons. The material sequenced was PBMCs. Receptors originate from a man under 40 in good health and CMV-seropositive.

The chain couples TRBV5-1 to TRBJ2-2; 10 positions match TRBD1. Per the germline V gene, CDR1 is SGHRS and CDR2 is YFSETQ. The CDR3 covers 15 residues. The V and J ends lost 3 bases and 3 bases, in that order; junction bases with no gene match: 2. CDR3 protein: CASSSGQGYTGELFF. The CDR3 DNA follows: TGCGCCAGCAGCTCGGGACAGGGGTACACCGGGGAGCTGTTTTTT.

V gene TRBV6-5 combines with J gene TRBJ2-7; D ambiguous. The CDR3 totals 12 residues. With 8 bases removed from V and 2 bases from J, the gap between germline ends came to 10 bases. Germline loops: CDR1 MNHEY, CDR2 SVGAGI. CDR3 bases: TGTGCCAGCTATGGTCAGACCTACGAGCAGTACTTC. It translates to CASYGQTYEQYF.

V and J are TRBV10-3 and TRBJ2-7, with 12 bases identical to TRBD2. V lost 10 bases to trimming and J lost 0 bases; unmatched junction nucleotides: 16. The CDR3 runs to 18 residues. Germline values: CDR1 ENHRY, CDR2 SYGVKD. This CDR3 reads CATLWTSGNPTRSYEQYF. CDR3 bases: TGTGCCACCCTATGGACTAGCGGGAACCCTACGCGCTCCTACGAGCAGTACTTC.

This chain uses TRBV19 with TRBJ2-7; 7 bases fit TRBD1. This CDR3 spans 12 amino acids. V was pared by 3 bases and J by 6 bases, with 2 bases of the junction left unmatched. Germline CDR1 and CDR2: LNHDA and SQIVND (reference sequence). CDR3 DNA: TGTGCCAGTAGTATTACAGGGGTCGAGCAGTACTTC. Its protein is CASSITGVEQYF.

V is TRBV7-2 and J is TRBJ2-7; 7 nucleotides line up with TRBD2. This CDR3 is 15 amino acids long. Germline V gene data show CDR1 as SGHTA and CDR2 as FQGNSA. J lost 3 bases, V lost 5 bases, and 10 bases had no gene match. CDR3 in amino acids: CASSPLAQFFYEQYF. The CDR3, as DNA: TGTGCCAGCAGCCCACTAGCGCAATTTTTCTACGAGCAGTACTTC. The full variable domain, with the rest looked up from reference TRBV7-2 and TRBJ2-7, is GAGVSQSPSNKVTEKGKDVELRCDPISGHTALYWYRQSLGQGLEFLIYFQGNSAPDKSGLPSDRFSAERTGGSVSTLTIQRTQQEDSAVYLCASSPLAQFFYEQYFGPGTRLTVT.

This rearrangement joins TRBV4-3 to TRBJ2-7, with 8 bases that match TRBD2. The CDR3 is made up of 17 amino acids. In germline, CDR1 is LGHNA, CDR2 YSLEER. V dropped 2 bases and J dropped 3; count of bases not matched to a gene: 12. The CDR3 spells CASSQRIVAGGNYEQYF. DNA for the CDR3: TGCGCCAGCAGCCAAAGAATCGTGGCGGGAGGAAACTACGAGCAGTACTTC.

The rearrangement uses TRBV5-4 and TRBJ2-1; tentative D call: TRBD2 (6 bases). The CDR3 consists of 15 residues. Germline lookup yields CDR1 SGHNT and CDR2 YYREEE (reference sequence). The germline V and J ends were trimmed by 2 bases and 7 bases, with 16 bases remaining between them. DNA of the CDR3: TGTGCCAGCAGCTTTCCGGCGGGAATTTGGAATGAGCAGTTCTTC. Residues: CASSFPAGIWNEQFF.

A remark on this clone: Other DNA sequences in this specimen translate into the identical CDR3. The chain employs TRBV5-1 and TRBJ2-1, with a possible D match to TRBD2 (5 bases). Deletions cut 1 base from V and 2 bases from J, with 7 bases between. This CDR3 is built from 14 residues. In germline, CDR1 is SGHRS, CDR2 YFSETQ. The CDR3 DNA reads TGCGCCAGCAGCTTGAGCGGAGCCTACAATGAGCAGTTCTTC. This translates into CASSLSGAYNEQFF.

The chain recombines TRBV18 with TRBJ1-2; 7 bases are a match to TRBD1. The ends lost 3 bases at V and 8 bases at J; junction bases unmatched: 6. This CDR3 has 13 amino acids. The germline V gene has CDR1 KGHSH and CDR2 LQKENI. Here the CDR3 reads CASSPRQGTGYTF. The CDR3 nucleotides read TGTGCCAGCTCACCCAGACAGGGTACGGGCTACACCTTC.

This clone has a single count. The genes are TRBV11-3 and TRBJ2-7, with TRBD2 matching over 9 bases. Trimming cost V 1 base and J 5 bases; bases outside gene matches: 6. Germline CDR1 reads SGHNT; CDR2 reads YENEEA. The CDR3 extends over 15 amino acids. In nucleotides, the CDR3 is TGTGCCAGCAGCTTAGGGCTTAGCGGGAGCCACGAGCAGTACTTC. Translating it yields CASSLGLSGSHEQYF. Full variable domain (missing parts from reference TRBV11-3 and TRBJ2-7): EAGVVQSPRYKIIEKKQPVAFWCNPISGHNTLYWYLQNLGQGPELLIRYENEEAVDDSQLPKDRFSAERLKGVDSTLKIQPAELGDSAVYLCASSLGLSGSHEQYFGPGTRLTVT.

This clone was picked up one time. The rearrangement uses TRBV7-6 and TRBJ2-7; D remains ambiguous. V dropped 0 bases and J dropped 5 bases, with 14 bases sitting between them. The germline V gene has CDR1 SGHVS and CDR2 FNYEAQ. This CDR3 has 15 amino acids. CDR3 in amino acids: CASSLAGHIEDEQYF. CDR3 nucleotides: TGTGCCAGCAGCTTAGCCGGCCATATAGAGGACGAGCAGTACTTC.

This sequence joins TRBV27 and TRBJ1-2; 9 bases line up with TRBD1. Germline trimming cut 3 bases from V and 4 bases from J; bases unmatched to any gene: 15. Germline CDR1 and CDR2: MNHEY and SMNVEV (reference sequence). The CDR3 is 18 residues long. CDR3 sequence (DNA): TGTGCCAGCAGTTTTCGGGGGGGAGCCGGGACAGGGCTCTATGGCTACACCTTC. Protein product: CASSFRGGAGTGLYGYTF.

The chain couples TRBV18 to TRBJ1-1; the D gene is possibly TRBD1 (6 bases). This CDR3 has 12 residues. Trimming removed 3 bases at V and 8 bases at J, with 10 bases between. Germline CDR1 reads KGHSH; CDR2 reads LQKENI. The CDR3 is CASSPRTGEAFF. DNA of the CDR3: TGTGCCAGCTCACCCCGCACAGGGGAAGCTTTCTTT.

This chain joins TRBV6-5 and TRBJ2-3, with TRBD2 identical over 10 bases. The germline CDR1 and CDR2 sequences are MNHEY and SVGAGI. V trimming: 2 bases; J trimming: 4 bases; junction bases outside the gene matches: 6. This CDR3 is built from 16 residues. CDR3 in DNA: TGTGCCAGCAGTTACGCCGGGACTAGCGTCCCAGATACGCAGTATTTT. Its translation: CASSYAGTSVPDTQYF.

V and J are TRBV15 and TRBJ2-5; 14 bases match TRBD2. With the DNA end fitting TRBJ2-7 better, the J assignment may be wrong. Germline V CDR1 and CDR2: LNHNV, YYDKDF (reference sequence). CDR3 length: 16 residues. The CDR3 sequence: CATSRDWTSGRYEQYF. The CDR3 DNA sequence: TGTGCCACCAGCAGAGACTGGACTAGCGGGAGGTACGAGCAGTACTTC.

This clone has only one observation. Distinct nucleotide sequences in the sample also encode this CDR3. The chain recombines TRBV28 with TRBJ1-5, with D hard to call. V lost 3 bases, J lost 0 bases, and 12 bases lay in between. The CDR3 runs 16 residues. In germline, CDR1 is MDHEN, CDR2 SYDVKM. CDR3 nucleotides: TGTGCCAGCAGTTTCCAGAGGCCGTTTAGCAATCAGCCCCAGCATTTT. Translating it yields CASSFQRPFSNQPQHF.

The J gene is TRBJ2-1, the V gene TRBV4-1; a possible D gene is TRBD2 (6 bases). The CDR3 is made up of 16 amino acids. V was cut by 2 bases and J by 2 bases, with 13 bases left in between. In germline, CDR1 is MGHRA, CDR2 YSYEKL. The CDR3 sequence is CASSQLPGLAYNEQFF. Written as DNA, the CDR3 is TGCGCCAGCAGCCAACTTCCGGGACTGGCCTACAATGAGCAGTTCTTC.